This T cell receptor beta chain was captured by sequencing in a study of Tregs in tolerant kidney transplant recipients. V lost 0 bases and J lost 5, with 5 bases in between. Germline assignment: CDR1 SGHRS and CDR2 YFSETQ. The CDR3 is 13 residues long. Unstimulated regulatory T cells (CD4+CD25+CD127-), CD4+CD25- non-regulatory cells, CD4 and CD8 cells were FACS-sorted from thawed PBMCs. Thawed PBMCs were rested overnight at 37°C with around 180 IU/ml IL-2 before regulatory T cell sorting. Produced via immunoSEQ multiplex PCR; TCRdb's table is partial and in-frame only. The table lists approximately 75,000 clones, around 93% of them singletons.

The receptor was isolated from a human donor who received a combined kidney and bone marrow transplant. The chain recombines TRBV5-1 with TRBJ2-2; no clear D. Sequencing was performed on Tregs from blood, taken before the transplant. CDR3: CASSLGQTGELFF. Written as DNA, the CDR3 is TGCGCCAGCAGCTTGGGCCAAACCGGGGAGCTGTTTTTT.